The TCR beta chain under discussion was sequenced for a study of human T cells and chemical hapten exposure. TCRdb reanalysed the RACE reads using MiXCR and keeps one entry per CDR3 protein. There are 30,000 to 40,000 distinct CDR3 sequences in the sample; 7.6% occur only once, and 1.3% lies in the top ten. About this clonotype: Being one base from a much bigger clone, this may be a read error.

In germline, CDR1 is SGHRS, CDR2 YFSETQ. CDR3 size: 16 residues. V gave up 3 bases and J gave up 5 bases, with 17 bases separating them. The time point here: pre-sensitization, week 0. Sample treatment: therapeutic diphenylcyclopropenone sensitization with weekly scalp DPC. The chain links TRBV5-1 to TRBJ2-2; D not certain. This sample comprised whole blood, obtained in connection with sensitization to the hapten diphenylcyclopropenone (DPC). The sequence derives from a woman aged 45-59 years with alopecia areata. Some clones in this sample may be carry-over from other donors' samples. CDR3 in amino acids: CASSWTETQNTGELFF. For the CDR3, the DNA is TGCGCCAGCAGCTGGACCGAAACCCAAAATACCGGGGAGCTGTTTTTT.